This T cell receptor beta chain was sequenced for a study of blood T cells in healthy people across ages. It was with a sample-barcoded 5' primer and a J-beta primer mix that a second PCR of about 6 to 12 cycles was run. TCRdb ran MiXCR on the 5' RACE reads and lists one entry per CDR3 protein. Here the sample spans over 1,300,000 distinct CDR3 sequences, roughly 64% being singletons. Total RNA was isolated from each sample in quantities of at least 6 micrograms. Germline CDR1 reads LGHNA; CDR2 reads YNFKEQ. The V segment lost 8 bases and the J segment 0 bases; nucleotides outside the gene matches: 4. This CDR3 contains 14 residues.

This chain joins TRBV4-2 and TRBJ2-7, with TRBD2 matching 10 bases. This clonotype was obtained from a man aged 18 to 30 in good health. The specimen sequenced was blood. The CDR3 bases are TGTGCCAGCGGATCTAGCGGGGGCTCCTACGAGCAGTACTTC. Translated, it gives CASGSSGGSYEQYF.